Below are 21 T cell receptor beta chains sequenced from a single sample in a study of cytomegalovirus exposure and HLA in healthy donors. PCR involved 60 Vbeta and 13 Jbeta primers. Some clones are missing from TCRdb's copy, which holds only in-frame ones; the method was immunoSEQ multiplex PCR. Found here are some 150,000 clones, approximately 80% of them singletons; the top ten hold roughly 4.3%. The sample was PBMCs. These receptors all stem from a male donor in good health and CMV-seronegative.

The sample holds a few counts of this clone. This chain connects TRBV2 to TRBJ1-5; no clear D. The CDR3 spans 15 residues. Trimming shortened V by 3 bases and J by 4 bases, and 13 bases separated the two germline ends. Germline V CDR1 and CDR2: SNHLY, FYNNEI. CDR3 residues: CASSDSGIGNQPQHF. The CDR3 DNA follows: TGTGCCAGCAGTGATTCAGGCATTGGGAATCAGCCCCAGCATTTT.

This clone was seen once. This chain uses TRBV5-8 with TRBJ2-7, with a tentative D call TRBD1 (6 bases). Germline lookup yields CDR1 SGHTS and CDR2 YDEGEE. Deletions cut 2 bases from V and 3 bases from J, with 15 bases between. The CDR3 has 15 residues. The CDR3 protein is CASSFGDRSGYEQYF. The DNA for the CDR3 is TGTGCCAGCAGCTTCGGAGACAGGTCCGGCTACGAGCAGTACTTC.

The chain uses TRBV6-1 and TRBJ1-2; TRBD1 matches 9 bases. The germline gives CDR1 MNHNS, CDR2 SASEGT. The CDR3 contains 15 residues. Unmatched junction bases numbered 8, after V lost 1 base and J lost 8 bases. This chain's CDR3 is CASSEEGYRGRGYTF. CDR3 DNA: TGTGCCAGCAGTGAAGAAGGATACAGGGGGCGAGGCTACACCTTC.

The J gene is TRBJ1-2, the V gene TRBV10-2; 8 positions match TRBD1. Trimming cost V 6 bases and J 1 base; bases outside gene matches: 7. Germline values: CDR1 WSHSY, CDR2 SAAADI. The CDR3 sequence is 15 residues long. CDR3 region: CASREQGGLNYGYTF. The CDR3 bases are TGCGCCAGCAGAGAACAGGGGGGCCTTAACTATGGCTACACCTTC.

The chain recombines TRBV21-1 with TRBJ1-4. TRBV21-1 represents a pseudogene. The CDR3 is 17 residues long. CDR3 nucleotides: TGTGCCAGCAGTCCCGCGGTAGGGAGGGGAGGTTCTGAAAAACTGTTTTTT. Translation: CASSPAVGRGGSEKLFF.

The chain carries TRBV6-6 and TRBJ1-5; tentative D call: TRBD1 (6 bases). With 5 bases removed from V and 4 bases from J, the gap between germline ends came to 12 bases. The CDR3 extends over 14 amino acids. Per the germline V gene, CDR1 is MNHNY and CDR2 is SVGAGI (reference sequence). CDR3 DNA sequence: TGTGCCAGCAGTGGGGGCCGAAGGAATCAGCCCCAGCATTTT. This encodes CASSGGRRNQPQHF.

J is TRBJ2-1 and V is TRBV7-6; TRBD2 agrees at 9 bases. V shed 0 bases and J 0 bases; nucleotides not matched to a gene: 9. The length of the CDR3 is 19 residues. CDR1 and CDR2 from the germline V gene are SGHVS and FNYEAQ. The CDR3 DNA is TGTGCCAGCAGCTTAGCGCCTAGCGGGACCCCAAACTCCTACAATGAGCAGTTCTTC. The encoded protein is CASSLAPSGTPNSYNEQFF.

The chain employs TRBV4-2 and TRBJ2-3; possibly TRBD1 for D (6 bases). In germline, CDR1 is LGHNA, CDR2 YNFKEQ. V shed 5 bases and J shed 0 bases, with 12 bases lying between them. The CDR3 covers 15 residues. The CDR3 loop is CASSSTGQSTDTQYF. The CDR3 region has the DNA TGTGCCAGCAGCAGCACGGGACAAAGCACAGATACGCAGTATTTT.

V is TRBV7-9 and J is TRBJ2-7, with 14 bases matching TRBD2. This CDR3 has 18 amino acids. CDR1 is SEHNR and CDR2 is FQNEAQ in the germline V gene (reference sequence). With V trimmed by 2 bases and J by 4 bases, 10 bases remained unmatched. The CDR3 DNA reads TGTGCCAGCAGCTTACTGACCGGGACTAGCGGGAGAAGGTACGAGCAGTACTTC. Amino acids: CASSLLTGTSGRRYEQYF.

V is TRBV14 and J is TRBJ1-6; D is unresolved. The germline V gene has CDR1 SGHDN and CDR2 FVKESK. V dropped 4 bases and J dropped 3 bases, with 10 bases sitting between them. The CDR3 is 15 residues long. CDR3: CASSLSEGYNSPLHF. The CDR3 coding sequence is TGTGCCAGCAGCCTTTCTGAGGGCTATAATTCACCCCTCCACTTT. Based on the CDR3 plus reference TRBV14 and TRBJ1-6, the full variable domain is EAGVTQFPSHSVIEKGQTVTLRCDPISGHDNLYWYRRVMGKEIKFLLHFVKESKQDESGMPNNRFLAERTGGTYSTLKVQPAELEDSGVYFCASSLSEGYNSPLHFGNGTRLTVT.

This clone was picked up a small number of times. The chain uses TRBV6-4 and TRBJ2-1; perhaps TRBD2 as D (7 bases). The CDR3 covers 15 residues. V shed 4 bases and J shed 7 bases, with 17 bases lying between them. Germline CDR1 is MRHNA and CDR2 is SNTAGT. Written as DNA, the CDR3 is TGTGCCAGCAGTGCCTCAGGGGAGGGAGGTAATGAGCAGTTCTTC. Translation gives CASSASGEGGNEQFF.

The CDR3 reads CASTPAASRHTQYF. In DNA, the CDR3 is TGTGCCAGCACCCCTGCGGCTAGCAGGCATACGCAGTATTTT. The rearrangement joins TRBV25-1 to TRBJ2-3; the D gene is possibly TRBD2 (5 bases). CDR3 length equals 14 residues. Germline V gene sequence: CDR1 MGHDK, CDR2 SYGVNS. Trimming took 7 bases from V and 7 from J, leaving 18 bases between them.

The chain is built from TRBV2 and TRBJ1-1; 7 nucleotides agree with TRBD1. Germline CDR1 is SNHLY and CDR2 is FYNNEI. CDR3 size: 14 residues. V gave up 5 bases and J gave up 1 base; unmatched junction bases: 4. CDR3: CASSLQGTNTEAFF. CDR3 in DNA: TGTGCCAGCAGTCTACAGGGGACGAACACTGAAGCTTTCTTT.

V and J are TRBV11-3 and TRBJ2-2, with a weak D call TRBD2 (5 bases). This CDR3 has 15 amino acids. Trimming stripped 0 bases from V and 4 bases from J, with 9 bases between. Germline CDR1 is SGHNT and CDR2 is YENEEA. DNA of the CDR3: TGTGCCAGCAGCTTAGATCGGGGTCGCACCGGGGAGCTGTTTTTT. It specifies CASSLDRGRTGELFF.

The chain uses TRBV15 and TRBJ2-5; possibly TRBD2 for D (5 bases). The germline V gene encodes CDR1 LNHNV and CDR2 YYDKDF (reference sequence). CDR3 size: 14 residues. V gave up 3 bases and J gave up 1 base, with 9 bases separating them. This chain's CDR3 is CATSRWGAQETQYF. The CDR3 DNA is TGTGCCACCAGCAGGTGGGGAGCCCAAGAGACCCAGTACTTC.

This chain connects TRBV21-1 to TRBJ2-7; the table's D call of TRBD1 was not tested on the DNA. TRBV21-1 is a pseudogene locus. This CDR3 has 14 amino acids. The CDR3 region is CASSKAGQSYEQYF. Here the CDR3 DNA reads TGTGCCAGCAGCAAAGCGGGACAGTCCTACGAGCAGTACTTC.

Here the CDR3 DNA reads TGTGCCGCTACGGGGACAGGACGTGGCTACACCTTC. Protein product: CAATGTGRGYTF. The chain employs TRBV7-9 and TRBJ1-2; 8 nucleotides agree with TRBD1. Germline V gives CDR1 SEHNR, CDR2 FQNEAQ (reference sequence). The CDR3 consists of 12 residues. The V segment lost 11 bases and the J segment 7 bases; nucleotides outside the gene matches: 9.

This clone was seen more than once but under ten times. This chain joins TRBV6-6 and TRBJ1-5; TRBD1 might be the D (5 bases). The CDR3 covers 14 residues. The germline gives CDR1 MNHNY, CDR2 SVGAGI (reference sequence). V was cut by 6 bases and J by 7 bases, with 16 bases left in between. CDR3 in amino acids: CASSASGGRQPQHF. CDR3 coding DNA: TGTGCCAGCAGCGCAAGTGGGGGGAGACAGCCCCAGCATTTT.

The rearrangement uses TRBV6-5 and TRBJ1-6; 7 bases fit TRBD1. J gave up 13 bases and V 3 bases, and 3 bases lay outside the gene matches. This CDR3 region has 12 residues. Looked up from germline, CDR1 is MNHEY and CDR2 is SVGAGI. CDR3 in amino acids: CASSYRGGPLHF. CDR3 sequence (DNA): TGTGCCAGCAGTTATCGAGGGGGCCCCCTCCACTTT.

The chain uses TRBV11-2 and TRBJ1-1; 7 bases align to TRBD1. Germline CDR1 is SGHAT and CDR2 is FQNNGV. V shed 4 bases and J 1 base; nucleotides not matched to a gene: 3. This CDR3 spans 14 amino acids. CDR3 loop: CASSWDSSNTEAFF. The CDR3 bases are TGTGCCAGCAGCTGGGACAGTTCGAACACTGAAGCTTTCTTT.

This clone was seen a single time. The rearrangement joins TRBV6-1 to TRBJ2-7; 9 nucleotides agree with TRBD1. The CDR3 spans 15 residues. V shed 1 base, J shed 4 bases, and the junction held 5 bases outside the gene matches. Germline V gene sequence: CDR1 MNHNS, CDR2 SASEGT. The CDR3 DNA reads as TGTGCCAGCAGTGAAGTAGGACAGGGGCTGTACGAGCAGTACTTC. Its translation: CASSEVGQGLYEQYF.